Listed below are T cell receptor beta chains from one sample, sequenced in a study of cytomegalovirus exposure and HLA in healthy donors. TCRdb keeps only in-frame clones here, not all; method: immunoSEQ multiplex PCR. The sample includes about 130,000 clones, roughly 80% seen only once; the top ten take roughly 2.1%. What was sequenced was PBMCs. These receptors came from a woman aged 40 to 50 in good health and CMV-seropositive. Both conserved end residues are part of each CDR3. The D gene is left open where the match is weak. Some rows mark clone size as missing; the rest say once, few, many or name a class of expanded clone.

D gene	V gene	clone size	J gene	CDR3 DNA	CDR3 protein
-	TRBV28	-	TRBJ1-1	TGTGCCAGCAGTATGACAGGAACCACTGAAGCTTTCTTT	CASSMTGTTEAFF
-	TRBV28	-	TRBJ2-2	TGTGCCAGCAGTTTCCTCGACAGGTTTGACACCGGGGAGCTGTTTTTT	CASSFLDRFDTGELFF
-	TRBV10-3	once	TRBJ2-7	TGTGCCATCAGTGACCCCAATGCGGGTAACCCCTACGAGCAGTACTTC	CAISDPNAGNPYEQYF
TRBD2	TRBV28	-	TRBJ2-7	TGTGCCGGGGGGGAGGGGCTCGGCGAGCAGTACTTC	CAGGEGLGEQYF
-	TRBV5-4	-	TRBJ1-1	TGTGCCAGCAGCTCAAACAGGGAATGGACTGAAGCTTTCTTT	CASSSNREWTEAFF
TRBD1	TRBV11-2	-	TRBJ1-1	TGTGCCAGCAGCTCCGGGACAGGGGGTATCGCTGAAGCTTTCTTT	CASSSGTGGIAEAFF
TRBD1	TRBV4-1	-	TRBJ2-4	TGCGCCAGCAGCTTACAAGGGGGACAGACCCTTCAGTACTTC	CASSLQGGQTLQYF
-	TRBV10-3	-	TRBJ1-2	TGTGCCATCAGTGAGTCCGCAGGGTCCTATGGCTACACCTTC	CAISESAGSYGYTF
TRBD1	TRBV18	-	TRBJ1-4	TGTGCCAGCTCACCAGGACAGGGCCCGAATGAAAAACTGTTTTTT	CASSPGQGPNEKLFF
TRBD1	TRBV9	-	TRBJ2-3	TGTGCCAGCAGCTTTAGGACAGGGGGAACAAACGGTACGCAGTATTTT	CASSFRTGGTNGTQYF
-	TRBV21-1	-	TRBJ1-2	TGTGCCAGCAGCAAAGCCCCAGGGGAAGGCTATGGCTACACCTTC	CASSKAPGEGYGYTF
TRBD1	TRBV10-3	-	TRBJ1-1	TGTGCCATCAGTGACCCAGGACAGGGAAAATCGGAAGCTTTCTTT	CAISDPGQGKSEAFF
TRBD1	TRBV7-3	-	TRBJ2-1	TGTGCCAGCAGCGGACAGGGGGCCGTTATAAATGAGCAGTTCTTC	CASSGQGAVINEQFF
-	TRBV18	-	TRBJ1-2	TGTGCCAGCTCACCACAGGGGGTCGATGGCTACACCTTC	CASSPQGVDGYTF
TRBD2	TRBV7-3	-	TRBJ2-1	TGTGCCAGCAGCAAAACACTAGCGGGCCTCAATGAGCAGTTCTTC	CASSKTLAGLNEQFF
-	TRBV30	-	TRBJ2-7	TGTGCCTGGAGTAGGGGCAGGGCCTACGAGCAGTACTTC	CAWSRGRAYEQYF
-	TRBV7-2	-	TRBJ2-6	TGTGCCAGCAGCTTATTTCCAGTCTCCTCCCCCGGGGCCAACGTCCTGACTTTC	CASSLFPVSSPGANVLTF
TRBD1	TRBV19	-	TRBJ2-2	TGTGCCAGTAGCTCACAGGGGTTAAGCACCGGGGAGCTGTTTTTT	CASSSQGLSTGELFF
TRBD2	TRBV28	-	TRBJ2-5	TGTGCCAGCAGCCTCGGACTAGCGCGTCGGGAGACCCAGTACTTC	CASSLGLARRETQYF
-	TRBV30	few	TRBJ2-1	TGTGCCTGGAGTGTAAGCGCCGCTTACAATGAGCAGTTCTTC	CAWSVSAAYNEQFF
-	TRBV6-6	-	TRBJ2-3	TGTGCCAGCAGTTACCCGCACGGGGACACAGATACGCAGTATTTT	CASSYPHGDTDTQYF
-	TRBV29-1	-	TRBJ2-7	TGCAGCGCCCTTGGTGGGCCTCAGGGATCCGAGCAGTACTTC	CSALGGPQGSEQYF
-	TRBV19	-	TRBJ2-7	TGTGCCACCCAAAACCTAGGCTCCTACGAGCAGTACTTC	CATQNLGSYEQYF
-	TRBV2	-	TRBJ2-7	TGTGCCAGCACATCCGGCTACGAGCAGTACTTC	CASTSGYEQYF
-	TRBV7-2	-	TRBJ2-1	TGTGCCAGCAGCTTAGGGTCTAACTACAATGAGCAGTTCTTC	CASSLGSNYNEQFF
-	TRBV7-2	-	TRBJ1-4	TGTGCCAGCAGCACCAGGTCCTGGGAAAAACTGTTTTTT	CASSTRSWEKLFF
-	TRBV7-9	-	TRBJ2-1	TGTGCCAGCAGCTTGACGGGCAATGAGCAGTTCTTC	CASSLTGNEQFF
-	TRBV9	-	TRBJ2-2	TGTGCCAGCAGCGTAGGCTCTAGATCATACCTGAACACCGGGGAGCTGTTTTTT	CASSVGSRSYLNTGELFF
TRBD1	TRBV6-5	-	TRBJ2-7	TGTGCCAGCAGTGGGACAGGGGGGTCCTACGAGCAGTACTTC	CASSGTGGSYEQYF
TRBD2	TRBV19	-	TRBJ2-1	TGTGCCAGTAGTATAGATCGAAGACTAGCGGGAGTGGGTGAGCAGTTCTTC	CASSIDRRLAGVGEQFF
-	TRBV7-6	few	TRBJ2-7	TGTGCCAGCAGCCTAGACTCTAGCTTACCTTGGAACTACGAGCAGTACTTC	CASSLDSSLPWNYEQYF
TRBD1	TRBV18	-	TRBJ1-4	TGTGCCAGCTCACCAGGCACAGGGGTTAGCTTGACTAATGAAAAACTGTTTTTT	CASSPGTGVSLTNEKLFF
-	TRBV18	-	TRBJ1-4	TGTGCCAGCTCACCACCATCAGGAGGCGAAAAACTGTTTTTT	CASSPPSGGEKLFF
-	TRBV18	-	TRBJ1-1	TGTGCCAGCTCACCAAAAATCACGGAGAATTGGAACACTGAAGCTTTCTTT	CASSPKITENWNTEAFF
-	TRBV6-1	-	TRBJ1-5	TGTGCCAGCAGGGGGGGAGGGCGCAATCAGCCCCAGCATTTT	CASRGGGRNQPQHF
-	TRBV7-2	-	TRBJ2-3	TGTGCCGGCAGCTTAGGAGACGGGAGCACAGATACGCAGTATTTT	CAGSLGDGSTDTQYF
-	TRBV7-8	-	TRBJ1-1	TGTGCCAGCAGCCCTGGGGGCGGCGGGGGGTTCTTT	CASSPGGGGGFF
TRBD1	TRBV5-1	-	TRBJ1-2	TGCGCCAGCAGCTTGCAAGGGACAGCTAACTATGGCTACACCTTC	CASSLQGTANYGYTF
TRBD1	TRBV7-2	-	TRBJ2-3	TGTGCCAGCAGACATCCGGGACAGAAAGCTAGCACAGATACGCAGTATTTT	CASRHPGQKASTDTQYF
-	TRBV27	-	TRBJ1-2	TGTGCCAGCAGTTTCGGCGGGACGAGGGGCTACACCTTC	CASSFGGTRGYTF
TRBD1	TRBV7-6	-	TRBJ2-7	TGTGCCAGCAGCCGACAGGGGGTGAACCTTCCCTACGAGCAGTACTTC	CASSRQGVNLPYEQYF
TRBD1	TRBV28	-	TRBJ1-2	TGTGCCAGCAGTCCTCTGGGACAGGACTATGGCTACACCTTC	CASSPLGQDYGYTF
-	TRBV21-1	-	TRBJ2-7	TGTGCCAGCAGCAACCCCAGGCCCGTCTACGAGCAGTACTTC	CASSNPRPVYEQYF
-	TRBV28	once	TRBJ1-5	TGTGCCAGCAGAGGGACAAAAAGCAATCAGCCCCAGCATTTT	CASRGTKSNQPQHF
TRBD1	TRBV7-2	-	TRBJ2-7	TGTGCCAGCAGCGCGACAGGGGTCACCTACGAGCAGTACTTC	CASSATGVTYEQYF
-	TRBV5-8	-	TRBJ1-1	TGTGCCAGCAGAGGTAGTACCGGGCGGGGGTTTGAAGCTTTCTTT	CASRGSTGRGFEAFF
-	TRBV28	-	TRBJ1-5	TGTGCCACCACCCGTTCGGACAGAGGCAATCAGCCCCAGCATTTT	CATTRSDRGNQPQHF
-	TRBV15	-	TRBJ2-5	TGTGCCACCAGCAGTCCCCCTAGTCAGACCCAGTACTTC	CATSSPPSQTQYF
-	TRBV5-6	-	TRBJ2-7	TGTGCCAGCAGCCCCCGGGAGCCCTTCTACGAGCAGTACTTC	CASSPREPFYEQYF
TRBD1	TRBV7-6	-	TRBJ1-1	TGTGCCAGCAGCGACAGGGTCTCGAACACTGAAGCTTTCTTT	CASSDRVSNTEAFF
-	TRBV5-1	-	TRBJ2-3	TGCGCCAGCAGCTTAACTACGGAAAGGACAGATACGCAGTATTTT	CASSLTTERTDTQYF